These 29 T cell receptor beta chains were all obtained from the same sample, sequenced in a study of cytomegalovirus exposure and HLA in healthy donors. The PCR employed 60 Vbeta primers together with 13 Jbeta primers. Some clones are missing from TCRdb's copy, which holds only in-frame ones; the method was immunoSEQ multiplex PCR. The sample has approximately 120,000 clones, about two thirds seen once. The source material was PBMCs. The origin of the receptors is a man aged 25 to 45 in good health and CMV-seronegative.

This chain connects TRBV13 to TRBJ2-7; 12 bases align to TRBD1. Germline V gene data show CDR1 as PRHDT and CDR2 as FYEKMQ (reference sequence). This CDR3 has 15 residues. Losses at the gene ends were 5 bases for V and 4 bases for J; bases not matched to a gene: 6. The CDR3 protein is CASSKGTGGGYEQYF. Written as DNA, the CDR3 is TGTGCCAGCAGCAAGGGGACAGGGGGCGGGTACGAGCAGTACTTC.

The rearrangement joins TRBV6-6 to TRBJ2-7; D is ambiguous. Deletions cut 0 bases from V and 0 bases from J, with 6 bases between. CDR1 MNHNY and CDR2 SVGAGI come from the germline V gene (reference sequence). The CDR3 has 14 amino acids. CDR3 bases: TGTGCCAGCAGTTACTCGTCAGACTCCTACGAGCAGTACTTC. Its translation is CASSYSSDSYEQYF.

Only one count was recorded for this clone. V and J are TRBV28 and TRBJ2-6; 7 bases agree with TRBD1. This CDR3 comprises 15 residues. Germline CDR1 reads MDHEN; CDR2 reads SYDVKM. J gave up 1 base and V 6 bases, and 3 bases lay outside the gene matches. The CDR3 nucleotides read TGTGCCAGCAGACGACAGGGTTCTGGGGCCAACGTCCTGACTTTC. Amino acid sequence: CASRRQGSGANVLTF.

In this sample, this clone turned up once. CDR3 sequence (DNA): TGTGCCAGCAGCTCGAACAGGGGAGGTCGGTATGGCTACACCTTC. As protein: CASSSNRGGRYGYTF. The chain recombines TRBV7-8 with TRBJ1-2; 7 bases align to TRBD1. The CDR3 covers 15 residues. Trimming took 4 bases from V and 5 from J; bases not matched to a gene: 10. Germline assignment: CDR1 SGHVS and CDR2 FQNEAQ. The full variable domain, its missing parts supplied by reference TRBV7-8 and TRBJ1-2, is GAGVSQSPRYKVAKRGQDVALRCDPISGHVSLFWYQQALGQGPEFLTYFQNEAQLDKSGLPSDRFFAERPEGSVSTLKIQRTQQEDSAVYLCASSSNRGGRYGYTFGSGTRLTVV.

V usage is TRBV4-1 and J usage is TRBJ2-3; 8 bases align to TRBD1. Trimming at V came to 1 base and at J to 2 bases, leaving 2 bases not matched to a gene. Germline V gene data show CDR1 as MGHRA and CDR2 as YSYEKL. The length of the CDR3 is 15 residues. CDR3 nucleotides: TGCGCCAGCAGCCAAGGGACAGGGAACACAGATACGCAGTATTTT. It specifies CASSQGTGNTDTQYF.

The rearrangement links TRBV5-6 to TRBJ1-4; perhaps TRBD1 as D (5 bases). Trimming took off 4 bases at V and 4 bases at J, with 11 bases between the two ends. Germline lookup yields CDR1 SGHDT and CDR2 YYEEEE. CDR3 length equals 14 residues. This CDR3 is CASSRGTDNEKLFF. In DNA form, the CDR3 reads TGTGCCAGCAGCCGCGGGACGGATAATGAAAAACTGTTTTTT.

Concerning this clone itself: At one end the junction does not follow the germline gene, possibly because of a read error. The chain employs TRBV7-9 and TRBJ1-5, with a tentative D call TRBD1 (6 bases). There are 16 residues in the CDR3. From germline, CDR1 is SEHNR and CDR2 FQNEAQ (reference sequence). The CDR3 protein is CSSSFWGTGSNQPQHF. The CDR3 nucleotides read TGTTCCAGCAGCTTTTGGGGTACAGGGAGCAATCAGCCCCAGCATTTT.

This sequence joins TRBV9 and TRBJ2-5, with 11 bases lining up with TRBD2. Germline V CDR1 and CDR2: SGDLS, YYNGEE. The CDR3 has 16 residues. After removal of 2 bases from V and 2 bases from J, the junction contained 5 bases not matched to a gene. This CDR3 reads CASSVSRLAGQETQYF. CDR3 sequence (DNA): TGTGCCAGCAGCGTTTCCCGACTAGCGGGGCAAGAGACCCAGTACTTC.

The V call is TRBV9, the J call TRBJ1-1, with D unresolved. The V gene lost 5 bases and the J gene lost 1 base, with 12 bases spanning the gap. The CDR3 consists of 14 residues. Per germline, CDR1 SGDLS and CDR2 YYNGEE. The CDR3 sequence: CASSILQKNTEAFF. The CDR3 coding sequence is TGTGCCAGCAGTATTCTCCAGAAGAACACTGAAGCTTTCTTT.

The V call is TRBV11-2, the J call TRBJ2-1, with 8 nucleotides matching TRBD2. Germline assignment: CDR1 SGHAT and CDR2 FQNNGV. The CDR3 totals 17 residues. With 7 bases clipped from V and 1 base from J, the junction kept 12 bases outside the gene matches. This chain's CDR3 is CASTNPAASGSYNEQFF. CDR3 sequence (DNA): TGTGCCAGCACTAACCCGGCGGCTAGCGGGTCCTACAATGAGCAGTTCTTC.

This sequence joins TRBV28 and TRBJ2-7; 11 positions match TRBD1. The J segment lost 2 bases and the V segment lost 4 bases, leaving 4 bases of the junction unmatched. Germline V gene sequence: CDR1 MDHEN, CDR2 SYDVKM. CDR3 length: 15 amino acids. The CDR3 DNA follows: TGTGCCAGCAGTTCCCCGGGACAGGGGGCCTACGAGCAGTACTTC. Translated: CASSSPGQGAYEQYF.

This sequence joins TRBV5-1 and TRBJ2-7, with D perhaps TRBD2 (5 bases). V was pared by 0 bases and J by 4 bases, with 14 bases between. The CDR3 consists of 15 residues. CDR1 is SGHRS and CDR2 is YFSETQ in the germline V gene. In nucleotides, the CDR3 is TGCGCCAGCAGCTTGGCGGGAACGAATGCATACGAGCAGTACTTC. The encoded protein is CASSLAGTNAYEQYF.

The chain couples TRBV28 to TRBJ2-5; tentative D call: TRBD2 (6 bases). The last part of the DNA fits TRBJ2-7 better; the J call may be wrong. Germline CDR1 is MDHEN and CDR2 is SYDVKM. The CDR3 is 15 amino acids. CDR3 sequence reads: CASSFGGKGSYEQYF. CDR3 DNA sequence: TGTGCCAGCAGTTTCGGCGGGAAGGGATCCTACGAGCAGTACTTC.

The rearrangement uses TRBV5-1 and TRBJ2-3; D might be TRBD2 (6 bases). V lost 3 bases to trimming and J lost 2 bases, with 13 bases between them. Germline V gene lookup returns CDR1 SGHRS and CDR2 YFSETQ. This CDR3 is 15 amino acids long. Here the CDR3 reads CASSSGTFNTDTQYF. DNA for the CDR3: TGCGCCAGCAGCTCAGGGACTTTCAACACAGATACGCAGTATTTT. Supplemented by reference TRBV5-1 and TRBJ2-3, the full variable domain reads KAGVTQTPRYLIKTRGQQVTLSCSPISGHRSVSWYQQTPGQGLQFLFEYFSETQRNKGNFPGRFSGRQFSNSRSEMNVSTLELGDSALYLCASSSGTFNTDTQYFGPGTRLTVL.

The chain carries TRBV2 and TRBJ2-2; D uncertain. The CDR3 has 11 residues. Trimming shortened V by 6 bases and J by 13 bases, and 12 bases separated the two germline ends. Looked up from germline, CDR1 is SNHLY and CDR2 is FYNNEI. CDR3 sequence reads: CASSPRVVLFF. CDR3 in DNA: TGTGCCAGCAGCCCACGGGTTGTGCTGTTTTTT.

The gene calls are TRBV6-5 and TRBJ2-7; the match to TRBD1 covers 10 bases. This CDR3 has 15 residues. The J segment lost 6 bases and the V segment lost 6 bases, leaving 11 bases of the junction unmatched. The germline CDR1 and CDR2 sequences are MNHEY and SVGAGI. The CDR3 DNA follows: TGTGCCAGCAGCCCCCGTAGGGACAGGGGTCTCGAGCAGTACTTC. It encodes CASSPRRDRGLEQYF.

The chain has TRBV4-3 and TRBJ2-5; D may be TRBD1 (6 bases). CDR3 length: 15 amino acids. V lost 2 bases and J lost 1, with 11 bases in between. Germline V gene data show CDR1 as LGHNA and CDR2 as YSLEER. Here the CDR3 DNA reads TGCGCCAGCAGCCAATATCCGACAGGCCAAGAGACCCAGTACTTC. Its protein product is CASSQYPTGQETQYF.

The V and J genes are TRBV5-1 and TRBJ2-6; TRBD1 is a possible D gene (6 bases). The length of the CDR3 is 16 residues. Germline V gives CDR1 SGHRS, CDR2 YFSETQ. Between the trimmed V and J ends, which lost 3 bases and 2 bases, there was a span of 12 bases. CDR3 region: CASSSLQGPGANVLTF. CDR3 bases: TGCGCCAGCAGCTCCTTACAGGGTCCTGGGGCCAACGTCCTGACTTTC.

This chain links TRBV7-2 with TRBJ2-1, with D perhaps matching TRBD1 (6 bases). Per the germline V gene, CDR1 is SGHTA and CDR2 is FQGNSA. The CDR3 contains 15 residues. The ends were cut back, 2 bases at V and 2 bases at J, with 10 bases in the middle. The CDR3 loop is CASSLQGSTYNEQFF. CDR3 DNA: TGTGCCAGCAGCTTACAGGGGTCCACCTACAATGAGCAGTTCTTC.

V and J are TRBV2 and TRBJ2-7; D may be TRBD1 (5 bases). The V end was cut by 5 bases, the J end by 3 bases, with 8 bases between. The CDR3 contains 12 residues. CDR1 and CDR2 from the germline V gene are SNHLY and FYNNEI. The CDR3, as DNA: TGTGCCAGCAGTCTACAGGTCTACGAGCAGTACTTC. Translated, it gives CASSLQVYEQYF. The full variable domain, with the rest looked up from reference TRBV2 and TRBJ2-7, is EPEVTQTPSHQVTQMGQEVILRCVPISNHLYFYWYRQILGQKVEFLVSFYNNEISEKSEIFDDQFSVERPDGSNFTLKIRSTKLEDSAMYFCASSLQVYEQYFGPGTRLTVT.

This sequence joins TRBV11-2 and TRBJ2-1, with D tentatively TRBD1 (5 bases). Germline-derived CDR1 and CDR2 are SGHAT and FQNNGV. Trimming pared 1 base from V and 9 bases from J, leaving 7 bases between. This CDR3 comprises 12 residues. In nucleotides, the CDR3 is TGTGCCAGCAGCTTAGGGGGCGGTGAGCAGTTCTTC. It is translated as CASSLGGGEQFF.

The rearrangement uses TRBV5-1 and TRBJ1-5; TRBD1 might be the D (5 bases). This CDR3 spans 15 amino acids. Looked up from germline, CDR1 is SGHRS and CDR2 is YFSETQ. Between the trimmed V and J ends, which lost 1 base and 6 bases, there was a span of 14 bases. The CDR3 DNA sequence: TGCGCCAGCAGCTTGACGGGGGAGGTCAGTCAGCCCCAGCATTTT. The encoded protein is CASSLTGEVSQPQHF.

The CDR3 is CASRYGSREAFF. The CDR3 DNA is TGCGCCAGCAGGTACGGGAGTCGCGAAGCTTTCTTT. The genes are TRBV5-1 and TRBJ1-1; D is undetermined. Trimming took off 5 bases at V and 8 bases at J, with 13 bases between the two ends. From germline, CDR1 is SGHRS and CDR2 YFSETQ. This CDR3 has 12 residues.

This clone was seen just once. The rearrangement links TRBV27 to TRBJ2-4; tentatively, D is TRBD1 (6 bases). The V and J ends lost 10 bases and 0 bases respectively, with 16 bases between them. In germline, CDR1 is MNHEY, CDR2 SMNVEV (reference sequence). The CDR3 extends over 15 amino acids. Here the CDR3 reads CANQGQILAKNIQYF. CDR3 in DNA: TGTGCCAACCAGGGGCAGATTCTAGCCAAAAACATTCAGTACTTC.

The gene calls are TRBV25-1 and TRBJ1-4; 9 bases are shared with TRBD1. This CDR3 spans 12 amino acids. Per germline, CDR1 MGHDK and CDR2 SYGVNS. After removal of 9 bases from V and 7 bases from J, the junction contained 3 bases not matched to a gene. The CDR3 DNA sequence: TGTGCCAGTACAGGGGGCGCTGAAAAACTGTTTTTT. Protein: CASTGGAEKLFF.

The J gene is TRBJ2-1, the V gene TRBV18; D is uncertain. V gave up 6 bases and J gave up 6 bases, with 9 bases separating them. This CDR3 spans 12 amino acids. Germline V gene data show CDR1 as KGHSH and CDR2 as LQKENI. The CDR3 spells CASSALINEQFF. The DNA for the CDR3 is TGTGCCAGCTCGGCCTTGATCAATGAGCAGTTCTTC.

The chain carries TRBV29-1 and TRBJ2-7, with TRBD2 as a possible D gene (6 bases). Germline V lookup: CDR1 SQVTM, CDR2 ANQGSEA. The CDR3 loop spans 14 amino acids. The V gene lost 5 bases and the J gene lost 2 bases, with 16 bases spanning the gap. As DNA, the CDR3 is TGCAGCGTTAAAAGGGGAGGCGTAGCCTACGAGCAGTACTTC. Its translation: CSVKRGGVAYEQYF.

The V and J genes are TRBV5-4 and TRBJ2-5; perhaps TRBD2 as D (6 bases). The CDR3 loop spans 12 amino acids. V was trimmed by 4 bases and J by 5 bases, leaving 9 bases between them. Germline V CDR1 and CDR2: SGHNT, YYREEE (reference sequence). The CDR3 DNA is TGTGCCAGCAGCCGAGCGGGTGAGACCCAGTACTTC. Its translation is CASSRAGETQYF.

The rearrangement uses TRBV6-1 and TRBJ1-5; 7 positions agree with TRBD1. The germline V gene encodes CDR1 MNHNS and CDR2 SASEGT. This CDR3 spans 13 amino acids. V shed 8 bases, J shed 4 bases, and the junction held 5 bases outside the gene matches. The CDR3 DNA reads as TGTGCCAGCCTCCGGGACAGAAATCAGCCCCAGCATTTT. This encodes CASLRDRNQPQHF.